This T cell receptor (beta chain) was sequenced in a study of graft-versus-host responses after intestinal transplantation. Investigators treated the graft tissue so that it released intraepithelial and lamina propria lymphocytes. The CDR3 contains 17 residues. The repertoire was sequenced with immunoSEQ multiplex PCR; TCRdb's copy has only in-frame clones and lacks some. The sample includes around 20,000 clones, around 76% of them seen just once. The sequences come from ileum tissue, collected 12 days after intestinal transplant. The TCR originated in a human patient who received an intestinal transplant, so some T cells may come from the graft donor. The V call is TRBV12-2, the J call TRBJ2-5; the table's D call TRBD1 went unverified against the DNA. TRBV12-2 is a pseudogene. The CDR3 reads CASRLPIRGTVWETQYF. In DNA form, the CDR3 reads TGTGCAAGTCGCTTACCCATTAGGGGAACAGTGTGGGAGACCCAGTACTTC.